Given below is one T cell receptor (beta chain) in context. Its cognate antigen is unknown. PCR was performed using 60 Vbeta and 13 Jbeta primers. Assay used: immunoSEQ multiplex PCR; TCRdb lists only in-frame clones, some missing. In the table there are 99,000 or so clones, about 74% of which are singletons. The sample comes from a study of cytomegalovirus exposure and HLA in healthy donors. The study, taken as a whole, reports: The availability of immune exposure information extended only to CMV serostatus. Later work associated roughly 17,000 TCR beta sequences with HLA alleles at 0.05 false discovery rate. Reports showed the classifier diagnosing cytomegalovirus status with high specificity and sensitivity.

Trimming left V 6 bases short and J 4 bases short, with 19 bases between. The CDR3 loop spans 15 amino acids. From germline, CDR1 is SGHRS and CDR2 YFSETQ. This receptor was taken from a man in his fifties or sixties in good health and CMV-seropositive. This chain joins TRBV5-1 and TRBJ1-1; the D is unclear. The sample taken for sequencing was PBMCs. DNA of the CDR3: TGCGCCAGCAACTTTATTGTGGGCCTACCCACTGAAGCTTTCTTT. It yields the protein CASNFIVGLPTEAFF.